This T cell receptor (beta chain) came from a study of blood T cell repertoires in COVID-19. The CDR3 is 16 amino acids. The germline gives CDR1 LGHNA, CDR2 YNFKEQ. V was clipped by 7 bases and J by 8 bases; unmatched bases: 12. Per the study methods: The assay estimated nucleated cells by amplifying reference gene primers. TCRdb keeps only in-frame clones here, not all; method: immunoSEQ multiplex PCR. D and trimming were read from the DNA, whereas the V and J calls and clone size are those reported in that table. The sample contains 180,000 or so clones, 90% of which appear only once. The receptor's source is a middle-aged man with acute or convalescent COVID-19. The sample was peripheral blood. The chain joins TRBV4-2 to TRBJ2-1; 12 nucleotides line up with TRBD2. The CDR3 DNA follows: TGTGCCAGCAACCTAGCGGGAGGGGGGGGCCCCGATGAGCAGTTCTTC. Translated: CASNLAGGGGPDEQFF.